The present T cell receptor beta chain was sequenced within a study of radiotherapy plus CTLA-4 blockade in lung cancer. This clone was detected only once. Its antigen is not identified. Clones were read by immunoSEQ multiplex PCR, and TCRdb kept only the in-frame ones, dropping some. The table records 40,000 to 55,000 clones, roughly three quarters of them present only once. Study-level results: Radiotherapy was combined with ipilimumab, and tumor-derived TCR clones then expanded in blood.

Germline V gene sequence: CDR1 SGHRS, CDR2 YFSETQ. The CDR3 consists of 13 residues. The sample in question was peripheral blood, obtained from a patient treated with radiotherapy plus ipilimumab. V usage is TRBV5-1 and J usage is TRBJ2-5; D is possibly TRBD2 (5 bases). The J call is uncertain, as TRBJ2-7 better fits the DNA end. The TCR was taken from a human donor with non-small cell lung cancer whose response to radiotherapy plus ipilimumab could not be evaluated. The CDR3 protein is CASSSGLSYEQYF. CDR3 nucleotide sequence: TGCGCCAGCAGCTCCGGACTTTCCTACGAGCAGTACTTC.